The T cell receptor beta chain described here comes from a study of blood T cell repertoires in COVID-19 (dated by TCRdb to the early 2020s). Broadly, across the study: Samples covering the acute and convalescent phases of COVID-19 were provided by collaborators in the United States, Italy and Spain. The material from the prospective study consisted of cDNA or gDNA derived from T cells, B-cell-depleted T cells, or PBMCs. Subjects who had been exposed to COVID-19, were actively infected with it, or had recovered from it provided the deeply sampled blood TCRbeta repertoires that made up the dataset. The repertoires were released in a freely available public database intended as a resource for research on the immune response to SARS-CoV-2. The samples were drawn from the first 160 participants of the ongoing ImmuneRACE study and from roughly 1,300 subjects provided by 6 global collaborators. A de-identified subject ID, COVID-19 status, age in years and sex were almost always included in the sample metadata. Where available, HLA class I and class II types were obtained from metadata supplied by the sample provider rather than from assay-based typing.

Collaborating institutions collected whole blood in K2EDTA tubes following their own protocols. For TCRbeta analysis, collaborator samples were shipped as frozen whole blood, as isolated PBMCs, or as DNA extracted from either sample type. A remark on this clone: Its antigen has not been determined. No much larger clone exists at a distance of one base, and base qualities are not known.

On the study overall, not on this receptor specifically: The amount of clinical and demographic metadata varied by source and participant and was provided uncurated.

The immunoSEQ Assay, a bias-controlled multiplex PCR, was used to amplify TCRbeta CDR3 regions from genomic DNA. The authors processed their data as follows. The number of nucleated cells in each sample was estimated from the amplification of reference gene primers within the assay. To quantify the absolute abundance of each unique TCRbeta CDR3 rearrangement, sequence reads were collapsed and filtered. For each sample, productive Simpson clonality was calculated by taking the square root of Simpson's diversity index across productive rearrangements. This immuneACCESS table, as held by TCRdb, lists in-frame sequences with V and J called but not all clones. Of the missing ones, under half trace to an unresolved V gene in checked studies; the others have no known cause. V, J and clone size were drawn from that table, and D and trimming were deduced from the DNA. The sample table holds some 99,000 clones, of which about 80% were seen once. Clones ranked in the top ten supply approximately 25% of the sample.

Trimming removed 4 bases from V and 3 bases from J; the gene matches leave 6 bases unexplained. The CDR3 covers 18 residues, taking in both the cysteine and the phenylalanine. Just the 54-base CDR3 DNA is kept, in frame starting at base 1. The germline V gene gives CDR1 as ENHRY and CDR2 as SYGVKD. This sequence originates from a man in his sixties or seventies with acute or convalescent COVID-19. Material: peripheral blood. This chain joins TRBV10-3 to TRBJ2-1, with 16 central nucleotides matching TRBD2. Read as DNA, the sequence is TGTGCCATCAGTGGGGGGACTAGCGGGAGGGCCGTCTACAATGAGCAGTTCTTC. Translated, it gives CAISGGTSGRAVYNEQFF.